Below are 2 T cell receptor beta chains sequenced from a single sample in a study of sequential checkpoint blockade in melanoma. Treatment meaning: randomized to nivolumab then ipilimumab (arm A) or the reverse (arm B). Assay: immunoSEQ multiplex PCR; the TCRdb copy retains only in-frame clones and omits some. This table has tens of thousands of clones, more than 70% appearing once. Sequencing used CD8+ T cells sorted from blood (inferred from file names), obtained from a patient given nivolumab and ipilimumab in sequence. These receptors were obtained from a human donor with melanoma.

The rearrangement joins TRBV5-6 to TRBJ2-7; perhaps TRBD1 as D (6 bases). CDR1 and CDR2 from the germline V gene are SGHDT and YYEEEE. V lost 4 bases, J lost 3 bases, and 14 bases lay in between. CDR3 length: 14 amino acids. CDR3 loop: CASSPTGVDYEQYF. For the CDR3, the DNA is TGTGCCAGCAGCCCGACAGGAGTAGACTACGAGCAGTACTTC. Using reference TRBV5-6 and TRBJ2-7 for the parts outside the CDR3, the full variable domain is DAGVTQSPTHLIKTRGQQVTLRCSPKSGHDTVSWYQQALGQGPQFIFQYYEEEERQRGNFPDRFSGHQFPNYSSELNVNALLLGDSALYLCASSPTGVDYEQYFGPGTRLTVT.

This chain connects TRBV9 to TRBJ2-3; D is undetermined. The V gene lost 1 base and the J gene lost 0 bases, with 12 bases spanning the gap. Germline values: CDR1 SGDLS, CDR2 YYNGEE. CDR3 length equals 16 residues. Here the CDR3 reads CASSVSPRISTDTQYF. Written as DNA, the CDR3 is TGTGCCAGCAGCGTATCCCCGCGGATTAGCACAGATACGCAGTATTTT.